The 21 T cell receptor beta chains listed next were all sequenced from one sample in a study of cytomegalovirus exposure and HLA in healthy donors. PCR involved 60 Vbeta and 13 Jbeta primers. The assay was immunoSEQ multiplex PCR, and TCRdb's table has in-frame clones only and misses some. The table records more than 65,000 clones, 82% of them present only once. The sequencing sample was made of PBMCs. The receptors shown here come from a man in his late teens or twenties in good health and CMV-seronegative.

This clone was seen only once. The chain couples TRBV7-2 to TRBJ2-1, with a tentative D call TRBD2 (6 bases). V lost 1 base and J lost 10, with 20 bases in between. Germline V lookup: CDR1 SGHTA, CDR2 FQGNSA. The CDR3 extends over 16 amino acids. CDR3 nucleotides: TGTGCCAGCAGCTTAGGATTGACTAGTTCGCCGGGCGAGCAGTTCTTC. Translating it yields CASSLGLTSSPGEQFF.

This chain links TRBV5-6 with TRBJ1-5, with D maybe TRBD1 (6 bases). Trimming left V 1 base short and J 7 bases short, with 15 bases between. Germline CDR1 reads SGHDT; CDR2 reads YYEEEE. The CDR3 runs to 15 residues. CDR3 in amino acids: CASSLNNRDRQPQHF. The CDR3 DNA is TGTGCCAGCAGCTTGAACAACAGGGATCGGCAGCCCCAGCATTTT.

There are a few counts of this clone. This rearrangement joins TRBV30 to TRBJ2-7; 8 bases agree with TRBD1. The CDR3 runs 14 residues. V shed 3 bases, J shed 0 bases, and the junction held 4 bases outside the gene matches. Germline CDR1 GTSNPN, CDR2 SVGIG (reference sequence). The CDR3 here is CAWRGQGRSYEQYF. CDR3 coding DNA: TGTGCCTGGAGAGGACAGGGACGCTCCTACGAGCAGTACTTC.

Here the CDR3 DNA reads TGTGCCAGCTCACCAGACAGGGGGAACTATGGCTACACCTTC. Protein sequence: CASSPDRGNYGYTF. The V call is TRBV18, the J call TRBJ1-2, with TRBD1 matching over 9 bases. The CDR3 loop spans 14 amino acids. Germline V gene sequence: CDR1 KGHSH, CDR2 LQKENI. After removal of 2 bases from V and 2 bases from J, the junction contained 0 bases not matched to a gene.

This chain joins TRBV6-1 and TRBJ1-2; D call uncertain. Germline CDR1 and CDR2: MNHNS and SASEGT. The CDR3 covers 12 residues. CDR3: CVTQQTNYGYTF. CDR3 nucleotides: TGTGTTACACAACAGACTAACTATGGCTACACCTTC.

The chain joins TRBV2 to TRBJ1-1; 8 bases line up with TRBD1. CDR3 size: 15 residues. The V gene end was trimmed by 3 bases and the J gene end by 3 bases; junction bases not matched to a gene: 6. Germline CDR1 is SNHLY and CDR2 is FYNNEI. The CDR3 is CASSDYRGLYTEAFF. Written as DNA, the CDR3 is TGTGCCAGCAGTGACTACAGGGGGTTGTACACTGAAGCTTTCTTT.

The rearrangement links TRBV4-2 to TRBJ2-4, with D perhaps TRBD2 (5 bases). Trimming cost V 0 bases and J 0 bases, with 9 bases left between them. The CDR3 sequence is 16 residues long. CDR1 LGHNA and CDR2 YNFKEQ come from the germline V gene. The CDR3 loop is CASSQDPGLAKNIQYF. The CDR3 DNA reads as TGTGCCAGCAGCCAAGATCCGGGATTAGCCAAAAACATTCAGTACTTC.

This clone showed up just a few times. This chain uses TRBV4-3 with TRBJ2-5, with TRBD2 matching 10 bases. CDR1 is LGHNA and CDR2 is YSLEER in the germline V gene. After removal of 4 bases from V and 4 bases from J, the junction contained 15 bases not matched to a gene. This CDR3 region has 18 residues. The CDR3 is CASSPSGRGLSHGETQYF. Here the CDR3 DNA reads TGCGCCAGCAGCCCCAGCGGGAGGGGCCTTTCGCATGGAGAGACCCAGTACTTC.

CDR3 in amino acids: CASSPGRGSNEQFF. As DNA, the CDR3 is TGTGCCAGCAGCCCCGGGAGGGGGTCCAATGAGCAGTTCTTC. The V call is TRBV7-3, the J call TRBJ2-1, with 8 bases fitting TRBD2. The length of the CDR3 is 14 residues. Germline V gene sequence: CDR1 SGHTA, CDR2 FQGTGA. Trimming took 5 bases from V and 6 from J; bases not matched to a gene: 6.

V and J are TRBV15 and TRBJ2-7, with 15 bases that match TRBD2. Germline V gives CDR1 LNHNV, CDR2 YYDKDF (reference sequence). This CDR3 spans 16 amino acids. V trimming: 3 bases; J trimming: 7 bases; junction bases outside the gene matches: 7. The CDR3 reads CATSREGLAGGREQYF. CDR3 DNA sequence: TGTGCCACCAGCAGGGAAGGACTAGCGGGAGGGCGGGAGCAGTACTTC.

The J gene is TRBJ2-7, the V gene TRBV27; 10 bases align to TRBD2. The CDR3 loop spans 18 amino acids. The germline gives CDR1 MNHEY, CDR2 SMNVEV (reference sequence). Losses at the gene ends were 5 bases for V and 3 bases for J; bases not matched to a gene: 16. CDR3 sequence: CASSPTNLLGLADYEQYF. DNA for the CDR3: TGTGCCAGCAGTCCGACCAATCTCCTCGGACTAGCGGACTACGAGCAGTACTTC.

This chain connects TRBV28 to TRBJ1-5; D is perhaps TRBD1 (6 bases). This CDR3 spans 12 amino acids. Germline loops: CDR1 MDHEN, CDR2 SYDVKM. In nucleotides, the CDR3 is TGTGGCACAGGGTATAGCAATCAGCCCCAGCATTTT. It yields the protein CGTGYSNQPQHF.

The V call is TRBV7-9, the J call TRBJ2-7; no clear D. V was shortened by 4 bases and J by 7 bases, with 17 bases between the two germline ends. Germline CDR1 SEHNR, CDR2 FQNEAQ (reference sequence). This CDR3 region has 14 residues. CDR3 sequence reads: CASSSPVALVEQYF. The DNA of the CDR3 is TGTGCCAGCAGCTCTCCGGTTGCCCTAGTAGAGCAGTACTTC.

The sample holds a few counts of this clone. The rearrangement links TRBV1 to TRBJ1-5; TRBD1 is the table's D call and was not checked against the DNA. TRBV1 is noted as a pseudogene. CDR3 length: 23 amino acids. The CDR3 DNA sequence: TGCACCAGCAGCCAAATCTTTTCCCCCCCCGGTCCGGGGACAGGCAGCGGCAATCAGCCCCAGCATTTT. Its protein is CTSSQIFSPPGPGTGSGNQPQHF.

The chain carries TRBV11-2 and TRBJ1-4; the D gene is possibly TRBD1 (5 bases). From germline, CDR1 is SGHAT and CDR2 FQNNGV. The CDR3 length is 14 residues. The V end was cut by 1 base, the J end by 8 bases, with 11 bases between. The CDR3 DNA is TGTGCCAGCAGCTTAGGGGGCAGTAGAGAAAAACTGTTTTTT. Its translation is CASSLGGSREKLFF.

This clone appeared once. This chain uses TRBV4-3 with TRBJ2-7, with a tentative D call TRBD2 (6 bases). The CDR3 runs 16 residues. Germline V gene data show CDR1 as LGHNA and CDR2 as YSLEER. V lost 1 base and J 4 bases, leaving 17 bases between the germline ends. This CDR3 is CASSQATGGALYEQYF. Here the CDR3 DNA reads TGCGCCAGCAGCCAAGCGACCGGGGGAGCCCTTTACGAGCAGTACTTC.

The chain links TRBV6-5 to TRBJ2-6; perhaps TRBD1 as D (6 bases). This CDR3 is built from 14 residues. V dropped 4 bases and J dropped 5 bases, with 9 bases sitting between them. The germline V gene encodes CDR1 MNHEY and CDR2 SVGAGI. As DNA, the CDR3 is TGTGCCAGCAGTTCCGGACAGTGGGCCAACGTCCTGACTTTC. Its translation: CASSSGQWANVLTF.

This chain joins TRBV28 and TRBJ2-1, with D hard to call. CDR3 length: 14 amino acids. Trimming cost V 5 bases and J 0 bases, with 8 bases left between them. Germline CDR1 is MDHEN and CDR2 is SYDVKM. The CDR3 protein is CASSMGSSYNEQFF. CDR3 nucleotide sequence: TGTGCCAGCAGTATGGGCAGCTCCTACAATGAGCAGTTCTTC.

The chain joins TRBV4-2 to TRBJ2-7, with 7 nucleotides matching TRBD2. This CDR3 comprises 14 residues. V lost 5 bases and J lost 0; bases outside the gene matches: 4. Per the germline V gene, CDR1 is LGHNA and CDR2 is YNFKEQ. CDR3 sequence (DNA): TGTGCCAGCAGCGCCCGCGGGGGCTCCTACGAGCAGTACTTC. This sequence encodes CASSARGGSYEQYF.

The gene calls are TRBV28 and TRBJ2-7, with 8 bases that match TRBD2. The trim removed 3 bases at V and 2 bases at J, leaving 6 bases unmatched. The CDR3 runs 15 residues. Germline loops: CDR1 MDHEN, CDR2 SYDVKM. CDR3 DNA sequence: TGTGCCAGCAGTTTCATCAGCGGGAGCACCTACGAGCAGTACTTC. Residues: CASSFISGSTYEQYF.

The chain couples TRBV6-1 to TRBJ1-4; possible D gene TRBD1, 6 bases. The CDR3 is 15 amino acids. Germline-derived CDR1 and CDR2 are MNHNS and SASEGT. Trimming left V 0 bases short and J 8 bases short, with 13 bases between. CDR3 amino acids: CASSEAGTIKEKLFF. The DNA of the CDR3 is TGTGCCAGCAGTGAAGCCGGGACAATTAAGGAAAAACTGTTTTTT.